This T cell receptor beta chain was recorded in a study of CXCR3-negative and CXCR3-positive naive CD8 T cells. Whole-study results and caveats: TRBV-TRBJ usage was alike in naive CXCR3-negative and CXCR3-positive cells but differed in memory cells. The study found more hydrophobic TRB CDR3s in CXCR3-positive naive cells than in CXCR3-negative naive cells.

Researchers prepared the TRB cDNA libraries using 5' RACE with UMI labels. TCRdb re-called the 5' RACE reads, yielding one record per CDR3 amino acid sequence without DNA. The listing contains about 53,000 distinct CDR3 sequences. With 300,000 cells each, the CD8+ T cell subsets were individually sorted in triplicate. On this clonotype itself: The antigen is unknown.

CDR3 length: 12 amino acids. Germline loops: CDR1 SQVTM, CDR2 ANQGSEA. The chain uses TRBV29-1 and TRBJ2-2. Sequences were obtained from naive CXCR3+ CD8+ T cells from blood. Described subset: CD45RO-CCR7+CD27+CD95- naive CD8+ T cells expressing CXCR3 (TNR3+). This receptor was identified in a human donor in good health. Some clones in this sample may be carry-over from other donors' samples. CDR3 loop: CSVVGSAGELFF.